This T cell receptor (beta chain) was found in a study of radiation and T cells in renal cell carcinoma. Time point of the sample: blood 4 weeks post-SBRT, at nephrectomy. Treatment here: 15 Gy SBRT to primary tumor, nephrectomy 4 weeks later. Radiation-treated patients gave blood at baseline, week 2 and week 4. A remark on this clone: Antigen specificity is unknown.

Clones were sequenced by immunoSEQ multiplex PCR, and TCRdb holds only the in-frame ones, with some missing. Of about 100,000 clones in the sample, 84% are singletons; the top ten hold less than 7.5%. Overall study findings and caveats: Baseline intratumoral clonotype presence is unknown without pretreatment biopsies. In blood, top tumor clones expanded by 2 weeks, shrinking by 4.

This receptor was identified in a man in his fifties or sixties with renal cell carcinoma. The sequenced sample was blood, obtained from a patient whose treatment included radiotherapy and nephrectomy.

The DNA of the CDR3 is TGCGCCAGCAGCCAAACCCCAGCACACTATGGCTACACCTTC. Translated, it gives CASSQTPAHYGYTF. J is TRBJ1-2 and V is TRBV4-3; D is uncertain. This CDR3 has 14 residues. Trimming left V 2 bases short and J 3 bases short, with 10 bases between. Germline V gene lookup returns CDR1 LGHNA and CDR2 YSLEER.